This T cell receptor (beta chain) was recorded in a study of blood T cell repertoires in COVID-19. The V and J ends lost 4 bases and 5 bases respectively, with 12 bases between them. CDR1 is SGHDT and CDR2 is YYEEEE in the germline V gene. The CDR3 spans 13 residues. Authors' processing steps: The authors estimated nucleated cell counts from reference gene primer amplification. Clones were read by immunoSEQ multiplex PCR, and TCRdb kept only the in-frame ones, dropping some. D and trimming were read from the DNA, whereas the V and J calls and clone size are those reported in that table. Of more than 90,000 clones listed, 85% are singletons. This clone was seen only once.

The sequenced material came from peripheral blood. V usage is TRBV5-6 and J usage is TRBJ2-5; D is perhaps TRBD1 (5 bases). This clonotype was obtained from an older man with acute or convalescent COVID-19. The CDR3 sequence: CASSPRGLETQYF. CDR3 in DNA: TGTGCCAGCAGCCCTAGGGGCTTGGAGACCCAGTACTTC.